Listed below are T cell receptor beta chains from one sample, sequenced in a study of neurological immune-mediated disorders. Using its own MiXCR run on the 5' RACE reads, TCRdb lists one record per CDR3 protein. Of 40,000 or so distinct CDR3 sequences listed, under 4% are singletons. The material sequenced was PBMCs. The receptors originated from an older woman with multiple sclerosis. CDR3s include the opening cysteine and the closing phenylalanine or tryptophan. A D gene is named only where the DNA matches it firmly. Clone size is given for some rows only: seen once, a few or many times, or a class if the clone is expanded.

v_gene: TRBV3-1
d_gene: TRBD2
j_gene: TRBJ2-1
abundance: many
CDR3nt: TGTGCCAGCATTGCGGGGGGGGGTGAGCAGTTCTTC
CDR3aa: CASIAGGGEQFF

v_gene: TRBV20-1
d_gene: TRBD1
j_gene: TRBJ2-6
abundance: -
CDR3nt: TGCAGTGCTGCACCGGGACAGGGCTTCTCTAGGGCCAAAGTCCTGACTTTC
CDR3aa: CSAAPGQGFSRAKVLTF

v_gene: TRBV20-1
d_gene: TRBD1
j_gene: TRBJ1-5
abundance: many
CDR3nt: TGCAGTGCCTCCCTCGGGACAGGGGGTAGCAATCAGCCCCAGCATTTT
CDR3aa: CSASLGTGGSNQPQHF

v_gene: TRBV29-1
d_gene: TRBD2
j_gene: TRBJ2-1
abundance: many
CDR3nt: TGCAGCGTTGAGCGGACTAGCGGTTACAATGAGCAGTTCTTC
CDR3aa: CSVERTSGYNEQFF

v_gene: TRBV6-6
d_gene: -
j_gene: TRBJ1-2
abundance: many
CDR3nt: TGTGCCAGCACCGACGGAAACTATGGCTACACCTTC
CDR3aa: CASTDGNYGYTF

v_gene: TRBV6-6
d_gene: TRBD1
j_gene: TRBJ2-2
abundance: many
CDR3nt: TGTGCCACTGGGGGACAGCAGAGTACCGGGGAGCTGTTTTTT
CDR3aa: CATGGQQSTGELFF

v_gene: TRBV5-1
d_gene: -
j_gene: TRBJ1-4
abundance: many
CDR3nt: TGCGCCAGCAGCCAGACCACAACTAATGAAAAACTGTTTTTT
CDR3aa: CASSQTTTNEKLFF

v_gene: TRBV20-1
d_gene: -
j_gene: TRBJ1-4
abundance: many
CDR3nt: TGCAGTGCTGAGAGGCGGGGCTCAGATGAAAAACTGTTTTTT
CDR3aa: CSAERRGSDEKLFF

v_gene: TRBV5-1
d_gene: -
j_gene: TRBJ1-1
abundance: many
CDR3nt: TGCGCCAGCCGGGACGACCCTGAAGCTTTCTTT
CDR3aa: CASRDDPEAFF

v_gene: TRBV5-1
d_gene: TRBD1
j_gene: TRBJ1-1
abundance: many
CDR3nt: TGCGCCAGCAGCAACCAGGACAGGGGGGTTGGCACTGAAGCTTTCTTT
CDR3aa: CASSNQDRGVGTEAFF

v_gene: TRBV5-1
d_gene: -
j_gene: TRBJ2-2
abundance: many
CDR3nt: TGCGCCAGCAGCTTGGCGGGGTCTACCAACACCGGGGAGCTGTTTTTT
CDR3aa: CASSLAGSTNTGELFF

v_gene: TRBV12-3/TRBV12-4
d_gene: -
j_gene: TRBJ2-5
abundance: many
CDR3nt: TGTGCCAGCAGCCAGAGGGGTCGGGAGACCCAGTACTTC
CDR3aa: CASSQRGRETQYF

v_gene: TRBV20-1
d_gene: TRBD2
j_gene: TRBJ2-5
abundance: many
CDR3nt: TGCAGTGCCAAGGGCGGGGGGGAGACCCAGTACTTC
CDR3aa: CSAKGGGETQYF

v_gene: TRBV19
d_gene: TRBD2
j_gene: TRBJ2-1
abundance: -
CDR3nt: TGTGCCAGTAGGGCACTAGCGGGGGCCGGTGTCCGGGCAAATGAGCAGTTCTTC
CDR3aa: CASRALAGAGVRANEQFF

v_gene: TRBV28
d_gene: -
j_gene: TRBJ2-1
abundance: many
CDR3nt: TGTGCCAGCAGTTTCGGGGGTACCCACAATGAGCAGTTCTTC
CDR3aa: CASSFGGTHNEQFF

v_gene: TRBV6-5
d_gene: -
j_gene: TRBJ1-1
abundance: many
CDR3nt: TGTGCCAGCAGTTACTCGGGCAGCCGGGTGAACACTGAAGCTTTCTTT
CDR3aa: CASSYSGSRVNTEAFF

v_gene: TRBV20-1
d_gene: -
j_gene: TRBJ1-5
abundance: many
CDR3nt: TGCAGTGACGCCGAGGACACCCGCTGGGCTCAGCCCCAGCATTTT
CDR3aa: CSDAEDTRWAQPQHF

v_gene: TRBV7-2
d_gene: -
j_gene: TRBJ1-2
abundance: many
CDR3nt: TGTGCCAGCAGCCCCGGGACCTTCCATGGCTACACCTTC
CDR3aa: CASSPGTFHGYTF

v_gene: TRBV20-1
d_gene: TRBD1
j_gene: TRBJ1-2
abundance: many
CDR3nt: TGCAGTGCTCCTTCCGGGACAGTAGCCGCCCATGGCTACACCTTC
CDR3aa: CSAPSGTVAAHGYTF

v_gene: TRBV7-2
d_gene: -
j_gene: TRBJ2-6
abundance: many
CDR3nt: TGTGCCAGCAGGATGAGCGGGGCCAACGTCCTGACTTTC
CDR3aa: CASRMSGANVLTF

v_gene: TRBV6-1
d_gene: -
j_gene: TRBJ2-7
abundance: few
CDR3nt: TGTGCCAGCAGTTTGGACAGCACCTACGAGCAGTACTTC
CDR3aa: CASSLDSTYEQYF

v_gene: TRBV12-3/TRBV12-4
d_gene: -
j_gene: TRBJ2-3
abundance: many
CDR3nt: TGTGCCAGCAGCCACGCGGTAACAGATACGCAGTATTTT
CDR3aa: CASSHAVTDTQYF

v_gene: TRBV28
d_gene: -
j_gene: TRBJ2-4
abundance: many
CDR3nt: TGTGCCAGCACCCCGGGCCCGCAGGCGGGGAAAAACATTCAGTACTTC
CDR3aa: CASTPGPQAGKNIQYF

v_gene: TRBV5-1
d_gene: -
j_gene: TRBJ2-2
abundance: many
CDR3nt: TGCGCCAGCAGCTTGAGCAGCACCGGGGAGCTGTTTTTT
CDR3aa: CASSLSSTGELFF

v_gene: TRBV7-9
d_gene: -
j_gene: TRBJ1-1
abundance: many
CDR3nt: TGTGCCAGCAGCTTAGGCACACTCATGAACACTGAAGCTTTCTTT
CDR3aa: CASSLGTLMNTEAFF

v_gene: TRBV12-3/TRBV12-4
d_gene: -
j_gene: TRBJ1-1
abundance: many
CDR3nt: TGTGCCAGCAGTTTCGCAGGGTCGAACACTGAAGCTTTCTTT
CDR3aa: CASSFAGSNTEAFF

v_gene: TRBV4-1
d_gene: -
j_gene: TRBJ2-5
abundance: many
CDR3nt: TGCGCCAGCAGCCAAGATCCGGGCCTCGAGCGGACCCAGTACTTC
CDR3aa: CASSQDPGLERTQYF

v_gene: TRBV29-1
d_gene: -
j_gene: TRBJ1-2
abundance: many
CDR3nt: TGCAGCGTCCGAGGATCTGGGATTCCCGACAACTATGGCTACACCTTC
CDR3aa: CSVRGSGIPDNYGYTF